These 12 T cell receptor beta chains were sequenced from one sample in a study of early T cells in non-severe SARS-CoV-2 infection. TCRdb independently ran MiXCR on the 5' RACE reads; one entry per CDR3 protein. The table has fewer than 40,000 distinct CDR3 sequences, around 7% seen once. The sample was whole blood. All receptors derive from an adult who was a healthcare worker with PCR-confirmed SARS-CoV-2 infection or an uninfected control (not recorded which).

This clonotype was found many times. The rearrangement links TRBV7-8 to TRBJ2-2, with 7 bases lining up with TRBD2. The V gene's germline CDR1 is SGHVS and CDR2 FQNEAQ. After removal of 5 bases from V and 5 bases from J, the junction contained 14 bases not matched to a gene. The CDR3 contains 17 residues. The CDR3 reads CASSPLPGTNPTGELFF. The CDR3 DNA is TGTGCCAGCAGCCCCCTTCCGGGGACTAACCCTACCGGGGAGCTGTTTTTT.

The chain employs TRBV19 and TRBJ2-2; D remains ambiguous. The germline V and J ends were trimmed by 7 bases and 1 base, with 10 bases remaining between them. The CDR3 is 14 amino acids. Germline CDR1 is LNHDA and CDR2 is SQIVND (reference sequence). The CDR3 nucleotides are TGTGCCAGTAACCCGACAAGGAACACCGGGGAGCTGTTTTTT. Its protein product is CASNPTRNTGELFF.

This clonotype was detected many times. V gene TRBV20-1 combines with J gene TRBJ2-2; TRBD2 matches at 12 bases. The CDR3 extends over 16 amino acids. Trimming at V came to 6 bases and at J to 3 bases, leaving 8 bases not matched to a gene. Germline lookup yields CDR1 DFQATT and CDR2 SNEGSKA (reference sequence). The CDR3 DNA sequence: TGCAGTGCCACTCTAGCGGGAGGGCCCGACACCGGGGAGCTGTTTTTT. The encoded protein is CSATLAGGPDTGELFF.

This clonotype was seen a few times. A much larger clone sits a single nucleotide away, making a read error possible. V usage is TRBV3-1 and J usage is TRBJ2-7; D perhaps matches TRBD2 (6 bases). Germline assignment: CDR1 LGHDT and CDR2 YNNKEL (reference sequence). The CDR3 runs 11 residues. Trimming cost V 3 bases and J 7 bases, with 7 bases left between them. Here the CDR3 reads CASSQAGEQYF. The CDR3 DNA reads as TGTGCCAGCAGCCAGGCGGGGGAGCAGTACTTC.

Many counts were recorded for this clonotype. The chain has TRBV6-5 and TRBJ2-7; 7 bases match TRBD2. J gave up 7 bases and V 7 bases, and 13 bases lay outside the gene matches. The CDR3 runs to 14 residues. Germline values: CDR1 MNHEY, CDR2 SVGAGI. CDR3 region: CASTDAGDLLEQYF. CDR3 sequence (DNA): TGTGCCAGCACCGACGCGGGGGACTTACTTGAGCAGTACTTC.

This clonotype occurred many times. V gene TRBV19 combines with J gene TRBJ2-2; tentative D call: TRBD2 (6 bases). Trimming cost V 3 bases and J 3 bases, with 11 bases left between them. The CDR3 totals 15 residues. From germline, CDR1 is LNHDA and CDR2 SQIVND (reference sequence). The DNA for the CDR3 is TGTGCCAGTAGTATTTCCTGGAGGGACACCGGGGAGCTGTTTTTT. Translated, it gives CASSISWRDTGELFF.

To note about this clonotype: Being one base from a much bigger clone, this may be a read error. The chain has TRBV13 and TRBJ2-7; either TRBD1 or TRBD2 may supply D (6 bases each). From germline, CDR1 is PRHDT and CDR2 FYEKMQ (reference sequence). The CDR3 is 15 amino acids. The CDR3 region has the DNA TGTGTCAGCAGCGAGGGGGGAGAAAGCTCCTACGAGCAGTACTTC. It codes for CVSSEGGESSYEQYF. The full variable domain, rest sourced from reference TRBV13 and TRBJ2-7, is AAGVIQSPRHLIKEKRETATLKCYPIPRHDTVYWYQQGPGQDPQFLISFYEKMQSDKGSIPDRFSAQQFSDYHSELNMSSLELGDSALYFCVSSEGGESSYEQYFGPGTRLTVT.

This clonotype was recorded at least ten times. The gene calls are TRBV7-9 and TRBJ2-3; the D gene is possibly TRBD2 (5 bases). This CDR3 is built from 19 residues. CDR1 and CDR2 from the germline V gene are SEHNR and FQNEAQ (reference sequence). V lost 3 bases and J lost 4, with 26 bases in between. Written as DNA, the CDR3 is TGTGCCAGCAGCTTCCGGTCCATCCAAGCAGCTCGGAGGCCAGATACGCAGTATTTT. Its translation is CASSFRSIQAARRPDTQYF.

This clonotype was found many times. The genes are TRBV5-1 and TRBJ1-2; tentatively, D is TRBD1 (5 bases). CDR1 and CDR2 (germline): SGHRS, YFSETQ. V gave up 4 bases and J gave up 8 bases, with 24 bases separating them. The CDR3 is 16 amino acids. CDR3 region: CASSQSFVQGTSGYTF. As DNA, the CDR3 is TGCGCCAGCAGCCAATCCTTCGTGCAGGGAACCTCCGGCTACACCTTC.

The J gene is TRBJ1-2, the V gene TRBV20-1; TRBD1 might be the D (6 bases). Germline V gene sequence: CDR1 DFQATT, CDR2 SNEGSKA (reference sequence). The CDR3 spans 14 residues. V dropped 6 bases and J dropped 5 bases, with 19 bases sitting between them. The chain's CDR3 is CSAPNLGGEYGYTF. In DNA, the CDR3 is TGCAGTGCGCCCAACTTAGGGGGGGAATATGGCTACACCTTC.

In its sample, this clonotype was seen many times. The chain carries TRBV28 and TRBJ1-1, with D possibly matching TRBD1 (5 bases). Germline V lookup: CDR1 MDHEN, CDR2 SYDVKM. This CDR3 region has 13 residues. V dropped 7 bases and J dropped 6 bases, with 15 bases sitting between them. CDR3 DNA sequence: TGTGCCAGCACTGCGGGGGGTATAGCTGAAGCTTTCTTT. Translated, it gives CASTAGGIAEAFF.

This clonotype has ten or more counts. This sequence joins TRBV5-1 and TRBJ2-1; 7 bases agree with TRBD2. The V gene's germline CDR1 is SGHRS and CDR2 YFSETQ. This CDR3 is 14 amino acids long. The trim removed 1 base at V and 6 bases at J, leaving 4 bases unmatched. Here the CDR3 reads CASSLLASGNEQFF. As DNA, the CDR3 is TGCGCCAGCAGCTTGCTCGCTAGCGGCAATGAGCAGTTCTTC.